A single sample is the source of the 22 T cell receptor beta chains below, sequenced in a study of cytomegalovirus exposure and HLA in healthy donors. 60 Vbeta and 13 Jbeta primers were used in PCR. Measured with immunoSEQ multiplex PCR; TCRdb has only the in-frame clones, and not every one. In the table there are under 150,000 clones, approximately 10% of which are singletons. Sequencing input: PBMCs. The receptors shown here come from a woman aged 35 to 49 in good health and CMV-seropositive.

This clone was seen a handful of times. The chain has TRBV5-1 and TRBJ2-3, with 8 nucleotides matching TRBD2. After removal of 7 bases from V and 2 bases from J, the junction contained 9 bases not matched to a gene. From germline, CDR1 is SGHRS and CDR2 YFSETQ. The length of the CDR3 is 15 residues. CDR3 region: CASGQRGPNTDTQYF. In DNA, the CDR3 is TGCGCCAGCGGCCAGCGGGGGCCAAACACAGATACGCAGTATTTT.

This clone was counted a few times. The chain employs TRBV19 and TRBJ2-1; 10 positions agree with TRBD1. Per germline, CDR1 LNHDA and CDR2 SQIVND (reference sequence). Trimming cost V 10 bases and J 6 bases; bases outside gene matches: 15. The CDR3 runs 16 residues. CDR3 region: CATSPTGTGVRNEQFF. The CDR3 DNA sequence: TGTGCCACTTCCCCGACCGGGACAGGGGTTCGCAATGAGCAGTTCTTC.

The sample holds a few counts of this clone. The genes are TRBV5-1 and TRBJ1-2; 8 bases map to TRBD1. Germline CDR1 SGHRS, CDR2 YFSETQ. This CDR3 is 15 amino acids long. V trimming: 7 bases; J trimming: 4 bases; junction bases outside the gene matches: 12. The CDR3 sequence is CASGAPTGTGYGYTF. CDR3 coding DNA: TGCGCCAGCGGCGCGCCTACGGGGACAGGCTATGGCTACACCTTC.

This clone has just a few counts. The chain has TRBV6-6 and TRBJ2-7; perhaps TRBD1 as D (6 bases). CDR1 and CDR2 from the germline V gene are MNHNY and SVGAGI (reference sequence). The CDR3 spans 16 residues. Deletions cut 4 bases from V and 1 base from J, with 17 bases between. CDR3 protein: CASSSHSDRGSYEQYF. In DNA, the CDR3 is TGTGCCAGCAGTTCCCATTCGGACAGAGGATCCTACGAGCAGTACTTC.

The chain links TRBV2 to TRBJ1-1; 11 bases fit TRBD1. Germline values: CDR1 SNHLY, CDR2 FYNNEI. CDR3 length equals 13 residues. Losses at the gene ends were 6 bases for V and 4 bases for J; bases not matched to a gene: 1. CDR3 amino acids: CASRGQGATEAFF. The CDR3 coding sequence is TGTGCCAGCAGAGGACAGGGGGCCACTGAAGCTTTCTTT.

This clone was recorded a few times. The chain employs TRBV7-9 and TRBJ2-5; TRBD1 is a possible D gene (7 bases). The tail of the sequence fits TRBJ2-7 better, so the J call may be wrong. There are 14 residues in the CDR3. CDR1 is SEHNR, CDR2 FQNEAQ, per germline (reference sequence). CDR3 residues: CASSFTGAGNEQYF. The CDR3 DNA is TGTGCCAGCAGCTTCACAGGGGCGGGGAACGAGCAGTACTTC.

Only a few counts were recorded for this clone. V is TRBV10-3 and J is TRBJ2-5, with 9 positions matching TRBD1. This CDR3 contains 14 residues. V lost 2 bases to trimming and J lost 7 bases; unmatched junction nucleotides: 5. From germline, CDR1 is ENHRY and CDR2 SYGVKD. The CDR3 here is CAISEGQGRATQYF. In nucleotides, the CDR3 is TGTGCCATCAGTGAGGGACAGGGGAGAGCGACCCAGTACTTC.

The chain has TRBV6-1 and TRBJ1-4; D not resolved. Between the trimmed V and J ends, which lost 1 base and 4 bases, there was a span of 7 bases. CDR1 is MNHNS and CDR2 is SASEGT in the germline V gene. CDR3 length: 14 residues. The CDR3, as DNA: TGTGCCAGCAGTGAAGGGGCCGGTAATGAAAAACTGTTTTTT. The encoded protein is CASSEGAGNEKLFF.

The chain links TRBV19 to TRBJ1-2; weak D call: TRBD1 (6 bases). Trimming took 9 bases from V and 5 from J, leaving 19 bases between them. This CDR3 has 14 residues. Germline loops: CDR1 LNHDA, CDR2 SQIVND (reference sequence). As DNA, the CDR3 is TGTGCCAGCCAGACGGCTGGACAGCCATATGGCTACACCTTC. Translation: CASQTAGQPYGYTF.

The chain joins TRBV5-4 to TRBJ2-3; 8 bases line up with TRBD1. Per germline, CDR1 SGHNT and CDR2 YYREEE (reference sequence). V gave up 2 bases and J gave up 1 base; unmatched junction bases: 3. The CDR3 contains 15 residues. Here the CDR3 DNA reads TGTGCCAGCAGCTTAACGGGACAGGGCACAGATACGCAGTATTTT. The encoded protein is CASSLTGQGTDTQYF.

The chain is built from TRBV6-6 and TRBJ1-2; 8 positions match TRBD1. The V gene end was trimmed by 7 bases and the J gene end by 3 bases; junction bases not matched to a gene: 10. The CDR3 runs to 15 residues. The germline CDR1 and CDR2 sequences are MNHNY and SVGAGI (reference sequence). The CDR3 nucleotides are TGTGCCAGCATTTCAGGACAGGGTGGGCACTATGGCTACACCTTC. Encoded protein: CASISGQGGHYGYTF.

This clone has a handful of counts. CDR3 region: CASSISRATEAFF. In nucleotides, the CDR3 is TGTGCCAGCAGTATCTCCAGGGCCACTGAAGCTTTCTTT. V and J are TRBV2 and TRBJ1-1, with a possible D match to TRBD1 (5 bases). Germline loops: CDR1 SNHLY, CDR2 FYNNEI. The CDR3 covers 13 residues. V dropped 5 bases and J dropped 4 bases, with 11 bases sitting between them.

This clone was detected only a few times. The gene calls are TRBV29-1 and TRBJ1-2, with 8 bases matching TRBD1. This CDR3 comprises 13 residues. Trimming at V came to 7 bases and at J to 8 bases, leaving 12 bases not matched to a gene. Germline V gene lookup returns CDR1 SQVTM and CDR2 ANQGSEA. The CDR3 region has the DNA TGCAGCGACCGAGATCAGGGGGCGGGGGGCTACACCTTC. It encodes CSDRDQGAGGYTF. Looking up the rest from reference TRBV29-1 and TRBJ1-2 gives the full variable domain: SAVISQKPSRDICQRGTSLTIQCQVDSQVTMMFWYRQQPGQSLTLIATANQGSEATYESGFVIDKFPISRPNLTFSTLTVSNMSPEDSSIYLCSDRDQGAGGYTFGSGTRLTVV.

This clone came up a few times. DNA of the CDR3: TGTGCCAGCAGTTATCGGCAGGGGGAAGAGACCCAGTACTTC. It codes for CASSYRQGEETQYF. The chain couples TRBV6-5 to TRBJ2-5; 7 nucleotides agree with TRBD1. Germline lookup yields CDR1 MNHEY and CDR2 SVGAGI. The CDR3 runs to 14 residues. J lost 3 bases, V lost 3 bases, and 4 bases had no gene match.

The CDR3 is CASSSPQGSNTGELFF. Here the CDR3 DNA reads TGCGCCAGCAGCTCGCCACAGGGCTCGAACACCGGGGAGCTGTTTTTT. This chain joins TRBV5-1 and TRBJ2-2, with D perhaps TRBD1 (6 bases). The V end lost 3 bases, the J end lost 0 bases, and 12 bases lay between the germline ends. The CDR3 spans 16 residues. Germline values: CDR1 SGHRS, CDR2 YFSETQ.

In this sample, this clone turned up a few times. The chain recombines TRBV5-1 with TRBJ2-2, with D uncertain. CDR1 is SGHRS, CDR2 YFSETQ, per germline. Trimming stripped 0 bases from V and 3 bases from J, with 15 bases between. CDR3 size: 17 residues. Here the CDR3 DNA reads TGCGCCAGCAGCTTGGACCCCTCCCGACAAGACACCGGGGAGCTGTTTTTT. It translates to CASSLDPSRQDTGELFF.

The rearrangement uses TRBV11-2 and TRBJ1-4; 9 bases line up with TRBD1. Germline lookup yields CDR1 SGHAT and CDR2 FQNNGV. This CDR3 comprises 15 residues. V gave up 2 bases and J gave up 7 bases; unmatched junction bases: 5. CDR3 sequence (DNA): TGTGCCAGCAGCTTAATGGGACAGGGAAGTGAAAAACTGTTTTTT. Protein product: CASSLMGQGSEKLFF.

As for this clone: Sequence at one end of the junction differs from germline and may be a read error. The chain joins TRBV5-4 to TRBJ1-3; D is possibly TRBD1 (6 bases). The CDR3 sequence is 15 residues long. Germline CDR1 SGHNT, CDR2 YYREEE (reference sequence). The CDR3 nucleotides read TGTGCCAGCAGCTTGCACCAGGGGTCTGGAAACGCCATATATTTT. Its translation is CASSLHQGSGNAIYF.

The CDR3 spells CASSTPGTPLGNTIYF. In DNA form, the CDR3 reads TGTGCCAGCAGCACGCCCGGGACACCTCTAGGAAACACCATATATTTT. The chain carries TRBV5-4 and TRBJ1-3; maybe TRBD1 (6 bases). V was cut by 4 bases and J by 4 bases, with 18 bases left in between. The length of the CDR3 is 16 residues. The germline gives CDR1 SGHNT, CDR2 YYREEE (reference sequence).

The table lists this clone with a few counts. The chain is built from TRBV9 and TRBJ1-2, with 8 bases lining up with TRBD1. Germline V gene sequence: CDR1 SGDLS, CDR2 YYNGEE. CDR3 size: 17 residues. V was clipped by 4 bases and J by 2 bases; unmatched bases: 13. CDR3: CASSPLTGQGANYGYTF. CDR3 in DNA: TGTGCCAGCAGCCCCCTAACAGGGCAGGGGGCAAACTATGGCTACACCTTC.

This clone was detected only a few times. The rearrangement joins TRBV4-3 to TRBJ1-2; D is perhaps TRBD1 (5 bases). This CDR3 spans 13 amino acids. Germline V gene sequence: CDR1 LGHNA, CDR2 YSLEER. Trimming removed 0 bases from V and 5 bases from J, with 7 bases in between. CDR3 protein: CASSQDAGYGYTF. As DNA, the CDR3 is TGCGCCAGCAGCCAAGATGCAGGGTATGGCTACACCTTC.

This clone turned up a few times. The chain is built from TRBV7-8 and TRBJ2-5; 7 bases map to TRBD2. Per the germline V gene, CDR1 is SGHVS and CDR2 is FQNEAQ. The ends lost 5 bases at V and 0 bases at J; junction bases unmatched: 6. CDR3 length: 15 amino acids. CDR3 bases: TGTGCCAGCAGCCCCCGGGGAGGGAACCAAGAGACCCAGTACTTC. Protein sequence: CASSPRGGNQETQYF. Filled out from reference TRBV7-8 and TRBJ2-5, the complete variable domain reads GAGVSQSPRYKVAKRGQDVALRCDPISGHVSLFWYQQALGQGPEFLTYFQNEAQLDKSGLPSDRFFAERPEGSVSTLKIQRTQQEDSAVYLCASSPRGGNQETQYFGPGTRLLVL.